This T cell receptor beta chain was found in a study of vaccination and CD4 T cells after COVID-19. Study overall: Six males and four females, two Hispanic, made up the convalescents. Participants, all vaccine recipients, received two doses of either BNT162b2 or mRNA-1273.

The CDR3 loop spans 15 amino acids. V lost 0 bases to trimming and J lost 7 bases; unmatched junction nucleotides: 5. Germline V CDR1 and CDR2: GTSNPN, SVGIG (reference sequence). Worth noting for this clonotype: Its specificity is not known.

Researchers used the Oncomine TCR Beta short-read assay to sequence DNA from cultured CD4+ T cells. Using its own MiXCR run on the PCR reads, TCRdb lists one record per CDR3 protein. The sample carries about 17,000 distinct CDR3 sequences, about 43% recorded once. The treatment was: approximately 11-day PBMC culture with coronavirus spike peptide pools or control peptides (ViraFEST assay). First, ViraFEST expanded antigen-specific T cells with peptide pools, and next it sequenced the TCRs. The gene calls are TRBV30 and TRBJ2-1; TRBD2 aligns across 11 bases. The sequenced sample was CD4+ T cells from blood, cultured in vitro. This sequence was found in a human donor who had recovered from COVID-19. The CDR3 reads CAWSVLAGVVNEQFF. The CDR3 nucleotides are TGTGCCTGGAGTGTACTAGCGGGAGTAGTTAATGAGCAGTTCTTC.